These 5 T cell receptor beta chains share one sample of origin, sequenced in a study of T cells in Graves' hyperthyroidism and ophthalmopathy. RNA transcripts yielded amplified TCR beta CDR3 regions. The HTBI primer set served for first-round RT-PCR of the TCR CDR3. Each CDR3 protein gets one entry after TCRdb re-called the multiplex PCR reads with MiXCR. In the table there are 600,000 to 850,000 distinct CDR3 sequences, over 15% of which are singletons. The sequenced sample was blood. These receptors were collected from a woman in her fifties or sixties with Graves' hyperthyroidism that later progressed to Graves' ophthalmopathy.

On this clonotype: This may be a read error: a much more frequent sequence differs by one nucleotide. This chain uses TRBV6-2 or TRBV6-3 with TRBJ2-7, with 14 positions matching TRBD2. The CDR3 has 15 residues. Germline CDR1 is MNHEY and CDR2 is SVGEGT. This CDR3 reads CASSPPGLAGDELYF. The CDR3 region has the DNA TGTGCCAGCAGTCCTCCGGGACTAGCGGGGGACGAGCTGTACTTC.

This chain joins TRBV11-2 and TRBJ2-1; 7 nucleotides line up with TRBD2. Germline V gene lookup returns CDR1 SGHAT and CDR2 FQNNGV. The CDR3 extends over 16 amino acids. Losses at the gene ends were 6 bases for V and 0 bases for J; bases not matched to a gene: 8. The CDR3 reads CASRWGGPSSYNEQFF. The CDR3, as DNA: TGTGCCAGCAGATGGGGGGGACCCAGCTCCTACAATGAGCAGTTCTTC.

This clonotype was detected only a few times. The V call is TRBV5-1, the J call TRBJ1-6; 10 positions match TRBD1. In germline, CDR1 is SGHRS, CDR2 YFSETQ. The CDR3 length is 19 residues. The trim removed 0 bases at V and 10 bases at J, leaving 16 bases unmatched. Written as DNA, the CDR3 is TGCGCCAGCAGCTTGGCCCTCGGCCCTATCCGGGACAGGGGCTCACCCCTCCACTTT. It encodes CASSLALGPIRDRGSPLHF.

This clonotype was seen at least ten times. The CDR3 reads CASSTASDISLAEYF. DNA of the CDR3: TGTGCCAGCAGTACGGCCTCGGACATAAGCCTCGCAGAGTACTTC. The genes are TRBV6-2 or TRBV6-3 and TRBJ2-7; a possible D gene is TRBD1 (5 bases). The CDR3 spans 15 residues. Trimming pared 5 bases from V and 11 bases from J, leaving 25 bases between. CDR1 and CDR2 (germline): MNHEY, SVGEGT.

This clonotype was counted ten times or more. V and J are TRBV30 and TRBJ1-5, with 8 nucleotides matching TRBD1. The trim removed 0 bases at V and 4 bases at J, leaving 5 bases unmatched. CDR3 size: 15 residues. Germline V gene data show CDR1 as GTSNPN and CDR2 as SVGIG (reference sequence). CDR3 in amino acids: CAWSVSDRDNQPQHF. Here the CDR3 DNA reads TGTGCCTGGAGTGTATCGGACAGGGATAATCAGCCCCAGCATTTT.